This TCR beta chain was identified during a study of T cell changes during pregnancy in multiple sclerosis. Using immunoSEQ multiplex PCR, the repertoire was profiled, and TCRdb retains in-frame clones only, with some absent. The table records approximately 100,000 clones, approximately 92% of them present only once. The CDR3 covers 15 residues. V lost 3 bases, J lost 4 bases, and 15 bases lay in between. Germline V lookup: CDR1 KGHSH, CDR2 LQKENI. The clonotype was recovered from a female donor with multiple sclerosis, enrolled in a pregnancy study. This sample comprised peripheral blood, obtained in the second trimester of pregnancy. The rearrangement joins TRBV18 to TRBJ2-5; D is possibly TRBD1 (6 bases). As DNA, the CDR3 is TGTGCCAGCTCACCTAAGCAGGGGATTGCAGAGACCCAGTACTTC. Its translation: CASSPKQGIAETQYF. Together with reference TRBV18 and TRBJ2-5, the CDR3 gives the full variable domain: NAGVMQNPRHLVRRRGQEARLRCSPMKGHSHVYWYRQLPEEGLKFMVYLQKENIIDESGMPKERFSAEFPKEGPSILRIQQVVRGDSAAYFCASSPKQGIAETQYFGPGTRLLVL.